The next 7 T cell receptor beta chains were all read from a single sample in a study of blood T cell repertoires in COVID-19. Some clones are missing from TCRdb's copy, which holds only in-frame ones; the method was immunoSEQ multiplex PCR. Of hundreds of thousands of clones listed, roughly 90% are singletons. Sequencing was carried out using peripheral blood. Receptors were obtained from a man aged 40-49 years with acute or convalescent COVID-19.

This chain uses TRBV14 with TRBJ2-3; 9 bases fit TRBD2. Germline V gives CDR1 SGHDN, CDR2 FVKESK. The CDR3 covers 13 residues. V gave up 9 bases and J gave up 2 bases; unmatched junction bases: 3. CDR3 sequence: CASAGLATDTQYF. Here the CDR3 DNA reads TGTGCCAGTGCGGGACTAGCCACAGATACGCAGTATTTT. The full variable domain, in which reference TRBV14 and TRBJ2-3 provide the parts outside the CDR3, is EAGVTQFPSHSVIEKGQTVTLRCDPISGHDNLYWYRRVMGKEIKFLLHFVKESKQDESGMPNNRFLAERTGGTYSTLKVQPAELEDSGVYFCASAGLATDTQYFGPGTRLTVL.

The chain links TRBV7-8 to TRBJ2-1; 7 bases map to TRBD2. Germline V gene sequence: CDR1 SGHVS, CDR2 FQNEAQ. Unmatched junction bases numbered 4, after V lost 0 bases and J lost 2 bases. This CDR3 spans 16 amino acids. Here the CDR3 reads CASSLAGGGPYNEQFF. The CDR3 DNA reads TGTGCCAGCAGCTTAGCGGGCGGGGGTCCCTACAATGAGCAGTTCTTC.

This chain uses TRBV27 with TRBJ2-5, with D possibly matching TRBD1 (6 bases). V lost 4 bases to trimming and J lost 5 bases, with 14 bases between them. CDR1 and CDR2 from the germline V gene are MNHEY and SMNVEV (reference sequence). This CDR3 has 14 residues. The CDR3 region has the DNA TGTGCCAGCAGTTCCGGGACACTTGGTGAGACCCAGTACTTC. Translating gives CASSSGTLGETQYF.

The rearrangement uses TRBV28 and TRBJ2-2, with 7 bases matching TRBD1. After removal of 6 bases from V and 5 bases from J, the junction contained 6 bases not matched to a gene. This CDR3 spans 14 amino acids. Germline V lookup: CDR1 MDHEN, CDR2 SYDVKM. In nucleotides, the CDR3 is TGTGCCAGCAGGTTACAGGGGCTGACCGGGGAGCTGTTTTTT. This codes for CASRLQGLTGELFF.

The genes are TRBV4-1 and TRBJ2-7, with D tentatively TRBD2 (5 bases). Trimming cost V 1 base and J 0 bases, with 7 bases left between them. From germline, CDR1 is MGHRA and CDR2 YSYEKL. The CDR3 sequence is 14 residues long. Here the CDR3 DNA reads TGCGCCAGCAGCCAAGTTGCGGGCTCCTACGAGCAGTACTTC. It is translated as CASSQVAGSYEQYF.

V usage is TRBV5-6 and J usage is TRBJ1-6; TRBD1 matches 7 bases. Germline trimming cut 0 bases from V and 4 bases from J; bases unmatched to any gene: 4. Germline V gene sequence: CDR1 SGHDT, CDR2 YYEEEE. CDR3 length: 16 residues. CDR3: CASSLGTGVYNSPLHF. The CDR3 region has the DNA TGTGCCAGCAGCTTGGGGACAGGTGTTTATAATTCACCCCTCCACTTT. The full variable domain, rest sourced from reference TRBV5-6 and TRBJ1-6, is DAGVTQSPTHLIKTRGQQVTLRCSPKSGHDTVSWYQQALGQGPQFIFQYYEEEERQRGNFPDRFSGHQFPNYSSELNVNALLLGDSALYLCASSLGTGVYNSPLHFGNGTRLTVT.

This clone occurred many times. This chain joins TRBV30 and TRBJ1-2, with a weak D call TRBD1 (6 bases). The CDR3 totals 15 residues. The V gene lost 3 bases and the J gene lost 2 bases, with 16 bases spanning the gap. Germline values: CDR1 GTSNPN, CDR2 SVGIG (reference sequence). The CDR3 here is CAWSTGGGMNYGYTF. CDR3 coding DNA: TGTGCCTGGAGCACAGGCGGGGGCATGAACTATGGCTACACCTTC.